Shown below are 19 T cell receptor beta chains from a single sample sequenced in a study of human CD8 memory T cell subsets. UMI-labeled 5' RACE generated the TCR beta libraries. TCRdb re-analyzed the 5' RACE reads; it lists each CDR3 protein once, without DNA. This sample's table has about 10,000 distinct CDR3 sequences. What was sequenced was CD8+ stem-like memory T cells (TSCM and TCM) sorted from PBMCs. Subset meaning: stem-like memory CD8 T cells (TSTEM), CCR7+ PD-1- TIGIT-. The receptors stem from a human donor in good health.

CDR3 protein: CAIEGVTADTQYF. The rearrangement joins TRBV2 to TRBJ2-3; TCRdb proposes TRBD1, but this gene call is untestable without DNA. Germline loops: CDR1 SNHLY, CDR2 FYNNEI. The CDR3 has 13 amino acids.

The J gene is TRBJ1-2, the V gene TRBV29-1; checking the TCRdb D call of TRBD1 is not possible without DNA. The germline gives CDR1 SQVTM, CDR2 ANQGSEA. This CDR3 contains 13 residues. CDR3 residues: CSASGQGAEGYTF.

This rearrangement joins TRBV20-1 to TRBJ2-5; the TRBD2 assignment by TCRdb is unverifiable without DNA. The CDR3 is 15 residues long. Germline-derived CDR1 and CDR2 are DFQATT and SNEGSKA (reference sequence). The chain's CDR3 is CSARDWLAGGETQYF.

CDR3 residues: CASSLGGALEQYF. The gene calls are TRBV7-6 and TRBJ2-7; checking the TCRdb D call of TRBD1 is not possible without DNA. CDR1 and CDR2 from the germline V gene are SGHVS and FNYEAQ. There are 13 residues in the CDR3.

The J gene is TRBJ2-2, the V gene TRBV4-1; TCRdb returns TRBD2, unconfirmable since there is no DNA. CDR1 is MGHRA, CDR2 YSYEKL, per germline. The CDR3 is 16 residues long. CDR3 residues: CASSQEALAYTGELFF.

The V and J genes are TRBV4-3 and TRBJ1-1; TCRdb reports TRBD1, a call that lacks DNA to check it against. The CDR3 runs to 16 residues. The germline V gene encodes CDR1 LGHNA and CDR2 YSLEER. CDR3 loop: CASSQDSTGVNTEAFF.

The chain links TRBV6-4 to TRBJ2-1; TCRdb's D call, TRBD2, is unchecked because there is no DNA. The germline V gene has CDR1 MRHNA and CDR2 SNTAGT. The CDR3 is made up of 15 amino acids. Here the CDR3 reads CASSETSGGYNEQFF.

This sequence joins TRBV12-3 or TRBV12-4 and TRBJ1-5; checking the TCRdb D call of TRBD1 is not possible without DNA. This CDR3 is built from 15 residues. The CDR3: CASSGRQYSNQPQHF.

CDR3 amino acids: CASTGRYEQYF. The chain couples TRBV2 to TRBJ2-7; the TCRdb D gene call, TRBD1, has no DNA to confirm it. From germline, CDR1 is SNHLY and CDR2 FYNNEI. This CDR3 is 11 amino acids long.

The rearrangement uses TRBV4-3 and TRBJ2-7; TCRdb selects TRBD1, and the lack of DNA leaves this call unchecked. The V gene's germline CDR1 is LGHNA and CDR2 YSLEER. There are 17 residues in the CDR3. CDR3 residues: CASSQDPPGGGAYEQYF.

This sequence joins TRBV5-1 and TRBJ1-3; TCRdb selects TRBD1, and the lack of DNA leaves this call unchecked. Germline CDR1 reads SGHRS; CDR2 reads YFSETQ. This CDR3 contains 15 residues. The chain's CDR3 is CASSLEGALGNTIYF.

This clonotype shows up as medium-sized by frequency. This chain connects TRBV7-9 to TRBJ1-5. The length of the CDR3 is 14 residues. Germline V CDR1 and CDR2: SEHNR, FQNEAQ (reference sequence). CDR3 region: CASSLGRQDQPQHF.

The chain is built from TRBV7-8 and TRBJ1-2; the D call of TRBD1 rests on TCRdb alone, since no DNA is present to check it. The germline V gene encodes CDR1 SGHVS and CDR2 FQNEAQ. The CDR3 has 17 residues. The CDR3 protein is CASSLLPGQGPNYGYTF.

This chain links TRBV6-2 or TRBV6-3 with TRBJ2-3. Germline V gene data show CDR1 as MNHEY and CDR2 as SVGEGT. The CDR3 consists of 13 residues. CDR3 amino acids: CASSYSTTDTQYF.

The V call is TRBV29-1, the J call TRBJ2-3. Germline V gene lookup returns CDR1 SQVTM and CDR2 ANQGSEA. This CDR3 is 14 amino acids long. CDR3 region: CSVEGWGSTDTQYF.

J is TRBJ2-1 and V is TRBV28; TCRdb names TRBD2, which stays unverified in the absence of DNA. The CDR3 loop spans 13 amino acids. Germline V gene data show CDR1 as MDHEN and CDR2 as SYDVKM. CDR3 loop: CASSLTGPGLEIF.

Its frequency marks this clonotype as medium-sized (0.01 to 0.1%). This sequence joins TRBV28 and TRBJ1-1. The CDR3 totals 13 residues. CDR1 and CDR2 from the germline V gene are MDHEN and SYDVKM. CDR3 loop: CASARGSDTEAFF. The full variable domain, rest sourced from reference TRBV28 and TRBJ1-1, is DVKVTQSSRYLVKRTGEKVFLECVQDMDHENMFWYRQDPGLGLRLIYFSYDVKMKEKGDIPEGYSVSREKKERFSLILESASTNQTSMYLCASARGSDTEAFFGQGTRLTVV.

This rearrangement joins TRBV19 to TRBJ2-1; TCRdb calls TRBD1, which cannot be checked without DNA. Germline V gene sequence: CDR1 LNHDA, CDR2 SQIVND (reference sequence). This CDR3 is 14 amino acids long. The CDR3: CASSTDGAYNEQFF.

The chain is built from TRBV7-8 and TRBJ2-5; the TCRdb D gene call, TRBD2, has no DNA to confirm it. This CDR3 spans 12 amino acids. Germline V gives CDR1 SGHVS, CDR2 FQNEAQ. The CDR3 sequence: CASSYRAQTQYF.